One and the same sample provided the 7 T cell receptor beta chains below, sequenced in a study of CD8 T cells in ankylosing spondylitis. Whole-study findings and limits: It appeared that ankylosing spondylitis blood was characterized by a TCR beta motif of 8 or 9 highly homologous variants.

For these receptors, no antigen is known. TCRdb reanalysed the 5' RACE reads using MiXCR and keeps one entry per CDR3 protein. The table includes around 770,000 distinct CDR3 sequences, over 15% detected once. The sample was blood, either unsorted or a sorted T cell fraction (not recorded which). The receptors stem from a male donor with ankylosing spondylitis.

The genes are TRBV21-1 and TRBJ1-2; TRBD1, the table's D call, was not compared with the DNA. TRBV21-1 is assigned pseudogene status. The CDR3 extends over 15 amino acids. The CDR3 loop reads CASIKRRQGIYGYTF. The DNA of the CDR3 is TGTGCCAGCATTAAAAGGAGGCAGGGAATCTATGGCTACACCTTC.

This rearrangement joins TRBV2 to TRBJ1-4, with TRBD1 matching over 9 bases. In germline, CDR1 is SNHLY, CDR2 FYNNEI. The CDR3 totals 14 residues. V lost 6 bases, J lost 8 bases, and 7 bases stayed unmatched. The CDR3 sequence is CASSYRGRGEKLFF. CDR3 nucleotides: TGTGCCAGCAGCTACAGGGGGCGAGGCGAAAAACTGTTTTTT.

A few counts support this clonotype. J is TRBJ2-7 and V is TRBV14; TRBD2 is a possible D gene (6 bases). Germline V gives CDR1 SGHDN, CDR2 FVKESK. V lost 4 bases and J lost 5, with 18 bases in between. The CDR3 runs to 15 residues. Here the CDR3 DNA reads TGTGCCAGCAGCCGGACCGGGGGTGCCGGGGACGAGCAGTACTTC. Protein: CASSRTGGAGDEQYF.

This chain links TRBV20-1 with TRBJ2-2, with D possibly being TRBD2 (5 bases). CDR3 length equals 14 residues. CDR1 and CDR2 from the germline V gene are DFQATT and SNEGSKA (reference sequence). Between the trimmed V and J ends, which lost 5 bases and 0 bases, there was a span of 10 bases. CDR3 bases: TGCAGTGCTGAGGAGGATTCGAACACCGGGGAGCTGTTTTTT. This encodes CSAEEDSNTGELFF.

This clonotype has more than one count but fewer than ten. CDR3 nucleotides: TGTGCCAGCAGTTACAAGGGAAAGGAGACCTACGAGCAGTACTTC. As protein: CASSYKGKETYEQYF. The V call is TRBV6-5, the J call TRBJ2-7; unclear D gene. This CDR3 contains 15 residues. Germline assignment: CDR1 MNHEY and CDR2 SVGAGI. The V and J ends lost 2 bases and 2 bases respectively, with 13 bases between them.

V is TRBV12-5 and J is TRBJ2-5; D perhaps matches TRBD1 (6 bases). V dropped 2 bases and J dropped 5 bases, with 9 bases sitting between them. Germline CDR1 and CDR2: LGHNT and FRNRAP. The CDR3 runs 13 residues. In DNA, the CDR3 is TGTGCTAGTGGTTTGTGGGGGCTGGAGACCCAGTACTTC. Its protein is CASGLWGLETQYF.

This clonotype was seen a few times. The CDR3 region is CASSQSIDSDNEQFF. As DNA, the CDR3 is TGTGCCAGCAGCCAAAGTATCGATTCGGACAATGAGCAGTTCTTC. The chain is built from TRBV14 and TRBJ2-1; unclear D gene. Trimming removed 2 bases from V and 5 bases from J, with 13 bases in between. The germline gives CDR1 SGHDN, CDR2 FVKESK. CDR3 length: 15 residues.